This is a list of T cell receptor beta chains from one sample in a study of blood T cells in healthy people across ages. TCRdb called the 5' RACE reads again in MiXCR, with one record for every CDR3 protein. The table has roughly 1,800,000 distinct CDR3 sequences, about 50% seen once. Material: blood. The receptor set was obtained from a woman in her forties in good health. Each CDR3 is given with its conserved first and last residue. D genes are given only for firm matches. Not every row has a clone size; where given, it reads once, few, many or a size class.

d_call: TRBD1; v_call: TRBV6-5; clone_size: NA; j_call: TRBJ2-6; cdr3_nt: TGTGCCAGCAGTACGACAGGGGCCGGGGCCAACGTCCTGACTTTC; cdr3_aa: CASSTTGAGANVLTF
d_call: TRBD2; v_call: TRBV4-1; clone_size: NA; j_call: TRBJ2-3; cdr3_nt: TGCGCCAGCAGCTATTACGGGACTAGCGGAAGCACAGATACGCAGTATTTT; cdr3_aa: CASSYYGTSGSTDTQYF
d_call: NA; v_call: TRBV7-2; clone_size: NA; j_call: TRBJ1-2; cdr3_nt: TGTGCCAGCAGCTTGTATCACGGAGGGGATAACTATGGCTACACCTTC; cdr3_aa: CASSLYHGGDNYGYTF
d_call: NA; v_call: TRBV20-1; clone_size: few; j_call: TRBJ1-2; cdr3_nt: TGCAGTGCTAAAGAGCAGGCTAACTATGGCTACACCTTC; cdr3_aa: CSAKEQANYGYTF
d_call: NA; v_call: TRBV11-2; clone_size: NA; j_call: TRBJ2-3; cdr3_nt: TGTGCCAGCAGCTTAGAATTCGGGTCGACTGGAGTGTCTACGCAGTATTTT; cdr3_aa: CASSLEFGSTGVSTQYF
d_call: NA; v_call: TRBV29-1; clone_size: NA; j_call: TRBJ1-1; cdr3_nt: TGCAGCCATACCTCCAGGGGCACTGAAGCTTTCTTT; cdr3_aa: CSHTSRGTEAFF
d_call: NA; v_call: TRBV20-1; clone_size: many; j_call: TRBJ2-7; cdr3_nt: TGCAGTGCTAGAGATTTTCCTAGCGAAGACGAGCAGTACTTC; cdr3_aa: CSARDFPSEDEQYF
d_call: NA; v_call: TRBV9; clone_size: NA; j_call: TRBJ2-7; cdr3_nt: TGTGCCAGCAGCGCATCATTAGGAGACGAGCAGTACTTC; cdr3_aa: CASSASLGDEQYF
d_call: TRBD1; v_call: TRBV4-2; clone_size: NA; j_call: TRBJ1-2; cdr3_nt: TGTGCCAGCAGCCAAGTCGGGCAGGGGGCCGACAACTATGGCTACACCTTC; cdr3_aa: CASSQVGQGADNYGYTF
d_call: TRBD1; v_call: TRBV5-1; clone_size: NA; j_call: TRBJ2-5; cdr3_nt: TGCGCCAGCAGCAAGGAAGGGGGCTCAGAGACCCAGTACTTC; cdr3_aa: CASSKEGGSETQYF
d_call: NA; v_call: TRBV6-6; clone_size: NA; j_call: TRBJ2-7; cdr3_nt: TGTGCCACCACCTTTGGGGGTCCCCCCTACGAGCAGTACTTC; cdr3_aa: CATTFGGPPYEQYF
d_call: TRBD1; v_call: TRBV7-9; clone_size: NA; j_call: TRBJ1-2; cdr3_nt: TGTGTCAGCAGCTTCGGACAGGGGATAGATGGCTACACCTTC; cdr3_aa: CVSSFGQGIDGYTF
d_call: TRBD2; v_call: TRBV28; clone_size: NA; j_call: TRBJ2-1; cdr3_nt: TGTGCCAGCAGTTTACGGCGAAGCGGGGGGACTGGCTCCTACAATGAGCAGTTCTTC; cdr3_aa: CASSLRRSGGTGSYNEQFF
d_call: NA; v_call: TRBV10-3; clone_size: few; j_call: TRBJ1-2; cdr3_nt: TGTGCCATCAGTGAACAGGGCTTCGACTATGGCTACACCTTC; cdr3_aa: CAISEQGFDYGYTF
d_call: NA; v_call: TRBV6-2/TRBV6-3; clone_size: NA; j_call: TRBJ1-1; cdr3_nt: TGTGCCAGCAGTTACTCTGTGAACACTGAAGCTTTCTTT; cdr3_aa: CASSYSVNTEAFF
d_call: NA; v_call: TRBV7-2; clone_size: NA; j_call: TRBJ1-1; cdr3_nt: TGTGCCAGCAGCTTAGCGGGAGAGGTGAACACTGAAGCTTTCTTT; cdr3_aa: CASSLAGEVNTEAFF
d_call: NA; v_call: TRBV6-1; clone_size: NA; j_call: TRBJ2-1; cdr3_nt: TGTGCCAGCAGTGAAGCAGGGGTGGCTTACAATGAGCAGTTCTTC; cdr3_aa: CASSEAGVAYNEQFF
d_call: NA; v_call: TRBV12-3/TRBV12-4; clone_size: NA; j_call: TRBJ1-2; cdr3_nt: TGTGCCAGCAGTTTCCCGGGCCTTTATGGCTACACCTTC; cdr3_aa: CASSFPGLYGYTF
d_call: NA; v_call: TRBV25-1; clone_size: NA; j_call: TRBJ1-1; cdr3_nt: TGTGCCAGCAGTGAATCACCGGGGACGTACACTGAAGCTTTCTTT; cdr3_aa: CASSESPGTYTEAFF
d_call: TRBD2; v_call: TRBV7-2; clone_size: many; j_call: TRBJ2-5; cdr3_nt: TGTGCCAGCAGCCTGGCGGTAGCGGGGGATTCAGAGACCCAGTACTTC; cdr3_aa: CASSLAVAGDSETQYF
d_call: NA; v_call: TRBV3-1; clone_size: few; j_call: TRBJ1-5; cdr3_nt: TGTGCCAGCAGTGCTACCCAGGGGAATCAGCCCCAGCATTTT; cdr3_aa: CASSATQGNQPQHF
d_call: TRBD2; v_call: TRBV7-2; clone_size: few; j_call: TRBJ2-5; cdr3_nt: TGTGCCAGCAGCCTAGGAATAGCGGGGGTAGAGACCCAGTACTTC; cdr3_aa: CASSLGIAGVETQYF
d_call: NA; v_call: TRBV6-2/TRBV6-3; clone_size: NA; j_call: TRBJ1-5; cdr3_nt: TGTGCCAGCAGTCACGCACGGGGGTATAGCAATCAGCCCCAGCATTTT; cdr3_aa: CASSHARGYSNQPQHF
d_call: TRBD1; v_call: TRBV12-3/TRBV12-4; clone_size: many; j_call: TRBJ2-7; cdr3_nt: TGTGCCAGCAGTAATCGACAGGGCCACGAGCAGTACTTC; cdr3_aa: CASSNRQGHEQYF
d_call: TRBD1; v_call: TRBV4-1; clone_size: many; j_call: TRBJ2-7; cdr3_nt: TGCGCCAGCAGCCTGTGGACAGGGGCTGCCTACGAGCAGTACTTC; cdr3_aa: CASSLWTGAAYEQYF
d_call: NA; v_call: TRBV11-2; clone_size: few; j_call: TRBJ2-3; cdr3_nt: TGTGCCAGCAGCCCAGTAGGTGGGGGTCGGGGAACAGATACGCAGTATTTT; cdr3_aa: CASSPVGGGRGTDTQYF
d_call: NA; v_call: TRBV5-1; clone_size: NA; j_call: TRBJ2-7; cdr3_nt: TGCGCCAGCAGCTTGGAGGGGACATGGTTCGGCGAGCAGTACTTC; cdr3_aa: CASSLEGTWFGEQYF
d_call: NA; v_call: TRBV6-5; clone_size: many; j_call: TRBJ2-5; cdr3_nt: TGTGCCAGCAGTTACTCGAAAACTCGGGCAGGAGAGACCCAGTACTTC; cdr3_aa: CASSYSKTRAGETQYF
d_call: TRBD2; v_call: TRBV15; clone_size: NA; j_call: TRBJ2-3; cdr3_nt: TGTGCCACCAGCAGAGACCAGCGGGGGGGCACAGATACGCAGTATTTT; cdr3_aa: CATSRDQRGGTDTQYF
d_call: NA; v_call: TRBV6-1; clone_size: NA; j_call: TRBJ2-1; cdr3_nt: TGTGCCAGCAGTCAGTCCCTTGGACTATCATCCTACAATGAGCAGTTCTTC; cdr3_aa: CASSQSLGLSSYNEQFF
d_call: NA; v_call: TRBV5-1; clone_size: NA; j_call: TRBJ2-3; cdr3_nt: TGCGCCAGCAGCCGGACCTCGGGGGGCGAAATGAGCACAGATACGCAGTATTTT; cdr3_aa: CASSRTSGGEMSTDTQYF
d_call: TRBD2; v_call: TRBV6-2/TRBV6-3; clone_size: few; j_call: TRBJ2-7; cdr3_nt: TGTGCCAGCAGACCATCCGGGACTAGGGCCTACGAGCAGTACTTC; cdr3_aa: CASRPSGTRAYEQYF
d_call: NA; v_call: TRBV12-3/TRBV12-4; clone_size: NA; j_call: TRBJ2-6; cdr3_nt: TGTGCCAGCAGTTTAAAGGGGGGCTCCTCTGGGGCCAACGTCCTGACTTTC; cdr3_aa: CASSLKGGSSGANVLTF
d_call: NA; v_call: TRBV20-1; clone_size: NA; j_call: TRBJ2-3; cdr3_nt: TGCAGTGCCGAAGACGGGGCCAGCACAGATACGCAGTATTTT; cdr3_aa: CSAEDGASTDTQYF
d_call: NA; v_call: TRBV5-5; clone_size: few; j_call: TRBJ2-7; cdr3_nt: TGTGCCAGCAAGCAGGGTAACCACGAGCAGTACTTC; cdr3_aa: CASKQGNHEQYF
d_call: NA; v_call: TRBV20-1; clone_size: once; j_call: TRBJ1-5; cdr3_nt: TGCAGTGCTGGCAGGGGTACGGGCCAGCCCCAGCATTTT; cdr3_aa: CSAGRGTGQPQHF
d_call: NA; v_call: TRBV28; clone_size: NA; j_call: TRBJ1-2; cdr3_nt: TGTGCCAGCAGGGACAGCCACCTGATCGGCTACACCTTC; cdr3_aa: CASRDSHLIGYTF
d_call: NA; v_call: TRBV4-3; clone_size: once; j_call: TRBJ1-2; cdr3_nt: TGCGCCAGCAGCCAAGATTGGAGCTCCTATGGCTACACCTTC; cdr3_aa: CASSQDWSSYGYTF
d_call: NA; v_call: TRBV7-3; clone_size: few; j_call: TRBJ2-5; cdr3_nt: TGTGCCAGCAGCGGCCTAAGGGGCGAGACCCAGTACTTC; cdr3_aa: CASSGLRGETQYF
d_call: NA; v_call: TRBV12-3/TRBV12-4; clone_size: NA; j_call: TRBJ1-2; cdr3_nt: TGTGCCAGCAGTTTAGGCCAGGTGGGATCATATGGCTACACCTTC; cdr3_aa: CASSLGQVGSYGYTF
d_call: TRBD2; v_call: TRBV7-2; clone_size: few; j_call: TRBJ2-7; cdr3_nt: TGTGCCAGCAGCTTAGGAACAGCGGGGGGGATTTCCTACGAGCAGTACTTC; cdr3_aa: CASSLGTAGGISYEQYF
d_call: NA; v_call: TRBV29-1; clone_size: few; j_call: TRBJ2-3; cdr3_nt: TGCAGCGTTGAAGACGTAGGACTCCGGGACAAGAGCACAGATACGCAGTATTTT; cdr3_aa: CSVEDVGLRDKSTDTQYF
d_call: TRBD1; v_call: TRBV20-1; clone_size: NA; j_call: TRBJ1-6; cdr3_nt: TGCAGTGCTGCACGGACAGGGGGACTAAGTTCACCCCTCCACTTT; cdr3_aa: CSAARTGGLSSPLHF
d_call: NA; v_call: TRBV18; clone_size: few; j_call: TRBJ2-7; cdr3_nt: TGTGCCAGCTCCCAAGGGGGTGCAGGGGCCTTCTCCTACGAGCAGTACTTC; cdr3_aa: CASSQGGAGAFSYEQYF
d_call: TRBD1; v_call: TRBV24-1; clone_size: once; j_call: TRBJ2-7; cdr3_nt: TGTACCACCAGTGTGGGACAGGGAACCTACGAGCAGTACTTC; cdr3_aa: CTTSVGQGTYEQYF
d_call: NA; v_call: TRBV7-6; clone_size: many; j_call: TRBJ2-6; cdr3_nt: TGTGCCAGCAGCGAAAACCCGGGGGGGGCCAACGTCCTGACTTTC; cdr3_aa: CASSENPGGANVLTF
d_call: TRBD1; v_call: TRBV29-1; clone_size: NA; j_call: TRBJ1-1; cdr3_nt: TGCAGCGCATATACAGGGGGCACTGAAGCTTTCTTT; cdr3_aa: CSAYTGGTEAFF
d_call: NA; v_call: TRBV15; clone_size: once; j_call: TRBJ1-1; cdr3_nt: TGTGCCACCAGCAGAGATCTGGCAGCTAGAGAAGCTTTCTTT; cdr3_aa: CATSRDLAAREAFF
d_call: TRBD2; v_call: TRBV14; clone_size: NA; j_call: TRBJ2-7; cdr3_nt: TGTGCCAGCAGCCAAGGGACTAGCACCGACGAGCAGTACTTC; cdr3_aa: CASSQGTSTDEQYF
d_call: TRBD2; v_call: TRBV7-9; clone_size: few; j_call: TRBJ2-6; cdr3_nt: TGTGCCAGCAGCTTACGGGGACTACATTTCTCTGGGGCCAACGTCCTGACTTTC; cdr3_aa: CASSLRGLHFSGANVLTF
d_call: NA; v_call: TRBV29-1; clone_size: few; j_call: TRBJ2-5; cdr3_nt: TGCAGCGTTGAAGCCAGCGAGACCCAGTACTTC; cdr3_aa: CSVEASETQYF
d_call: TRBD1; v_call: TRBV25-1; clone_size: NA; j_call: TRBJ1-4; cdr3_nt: TGTGCCAGCAGTGATCCAGGTCAGGGGGCAGCTAATGAAAAACTGTTTTTT; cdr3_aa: CASSDPGQGAANEKLFF
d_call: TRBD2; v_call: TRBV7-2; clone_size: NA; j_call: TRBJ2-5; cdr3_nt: TGTGCCAGCAGCTTAACTAGCGGGTTTAAAGAGACCCAGTACTTC; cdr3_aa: CASSLTSGFKETQYF
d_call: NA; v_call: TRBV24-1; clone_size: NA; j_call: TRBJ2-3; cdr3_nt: TGTGCCACCAGTGGTACCAGGGCGGTTTCGGATACGCAGTATTTT; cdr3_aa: CATSGTRAVSDTQYF
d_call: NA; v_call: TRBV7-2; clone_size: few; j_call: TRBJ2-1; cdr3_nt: TGTGCCAGCAGGGGCCTCGGGTTCTACAATGAGCAGTTCTTC; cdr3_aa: CASRGLGFYNEQFF
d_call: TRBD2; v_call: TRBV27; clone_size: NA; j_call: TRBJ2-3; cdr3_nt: TGTGCCAGCACTACTAGCGGCGATACGCAGTATTTT; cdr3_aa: CASTTSGDTQYF
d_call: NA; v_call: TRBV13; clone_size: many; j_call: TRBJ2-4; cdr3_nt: TGTGCCAGCAGCTTGGGGATAGCCAAAAACATTCAGTACTTC; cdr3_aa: CASSLGIAKNIQYF
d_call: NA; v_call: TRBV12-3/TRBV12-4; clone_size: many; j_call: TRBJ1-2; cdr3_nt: TGTGCCAGCTCACAACCGCTCTATGGCTACACCTTC; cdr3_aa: CASSQPLYGYTF
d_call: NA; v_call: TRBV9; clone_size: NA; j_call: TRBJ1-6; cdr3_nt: TGTGCCAGCAGCATATCAGGGGACTCACCCCTCCACTTT; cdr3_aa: CASSISGDSPLHF